The entry below gives a single T cell receptor (beta chain) sequence along with its context. Clones were sequenced by immunoSEQ multiplex PCR, and TCRdb holds only the in-frame ones, with some missing. This repertoire shows some 8,600 clones, roughly four fifths found once; its top ten account for 50% to 65%. The source of the sample is a study of T cell clonotyping in hematopoietic cell transplantation. With 4 bases clipped from V and 5 bases from J, the junction kept 6 bases outside the gene matches. This CDR3 is built from 15 residues. The germline gives CDR1 LGHNA, CDR2 YNFKEQ. The receptor's source is a male patient between 55 and 70 years old who had an allogeneic stem cell transplant from an unrelated donor, so the T cells may come from the graft donor. Some clones in this sample may be carry-over from other donors' samples. This sequence joins TRBV4-2 and TRBJ2-1, with 9 positions matching TRBD2. The sample was PBMCs, taken at the time of graft-versus-host disease after allogeneic stem cell transplant. This chain's CDR3 is CASSPSGGGDNEQFF. CDR3 coding DNA: TGTGCCAGCAGCCCCTCGGGCGGGGGGGACAATGAGCAGTTCTTC.